This T cell receptor (beta chain) stems from a study of shared clonotypes between healthy human individuals. General study findings and limits: Generally, naive subsets (rather than memory subsets) showed larger estimated richness.

The germline gives CDR1 LGHNA, CDR2 YNFKEQ. The CDR3 contains 17 residues. J gave up 1 base and V 0 bases, and 4 bases lay outside the gene matches. This clone was recorded once. Its antigen is unidentified. Method: immunoSEQ multiplex PCR; TCRdb's copy keeps in-frame clones and lacks some. In the table there are millions of clones, around 93% of which are singletons. Terminally differentiated effector memory CD45RA+ cells were excluded from the naive CD8 cells, which were CD45RO-negative and positively selected for CCR7. The TCR sequence derives from a man aged 18 to 30 in good health. Some clones in this sample may be carry-over from other donors' samples. The V gene is TRBV4-2, the J gene TRBJ2-1; 9 nucleotides agree with TRBD1. Sample: naive CD8+ T cells from PBMCs. The DNA for the CDR3 is TGTGCCAGCAGCCAAGAATCCGGGACAGGGTCCTACAATGAGCAGTTCTTC. Its translation is CASSQESGTGSYNEQFF.